The source of this TCR beta chain is a study of blood T cells in healthy people across ages. Overall study results and limits: Expanded clonotype changes were possibly confounded by unknown donor CMV status. Naive T cell percentage strongly correlated with TCR beta diversity.

V was clipped by 1 base and J by 3 bases; unmatched bases: 13. This CDR3 has 18 amino acids. CDR1 SGHNT and CDR2 YYREEE come from the germline V gene (reference sequence). A second PCR, run for about 6 to 12 cycles, used a sample-barcoded 5' primer plus a J-beta primer mix. TCRdb ran MiXCR on the 5' RACE reads and lists one entry per CDR3 protein. This table holds 750,000 to 950,000 distinct CDR3 sequences, roughly 50% found once. There are a few counts of this clonotype. The antigen remains undetermined. Material: blood. J is TRBJ2-1 and V is TRBV5-4; TRBD2 agrees at 7 bases. This clonotype originated in a man older than 75 in good health. This chain's CDR3 is CASSLWSSGNRGYNEQFF. The CDR3 DNA reads as TGTGCCAGCAGCTTGTGGTCTAGCGGAAACCGTGGCTACAATGAGCAGTTCTTC.